This entry lists 8 T cell receptor beta chains sequenced from one sample in a study of T cells in Graves' hyperthyroidism and ophthalmopathy. Researchers took RNA transcripts and amplified the TCR beta CDR3 regions from them. The primer set for the first-round RT-PCR of the TCR CDR3 was HTBI. MiXCR was run by TCRdb on the multiplex PCR reads, yielding one entry per CDR3 protein. The sample gives roughly 700,000 distinct CDR3 sequences, 11% to 15% of which show up once; 10% to 13% is in the top ten. Input material: blood. These receptors came from a woman between 18 and 29 years old with Graves' hyperthyroidism.

By its share, this clonotype is medium-sized. V usage is TRBV11-2 and J usage is TRBJ2-1; 9 positions agree with TRBD2. Unmatched junction bases numbered 8, after V lost 2 bases and J lost 6 bases. CDR1 is SGHAT and CDR2 is FQNNGV in the germline V gene. The CDR3 sequence is 16 residues long. The CDR3 sequence: CASSLSGLADFNEQFF. The CDR3 bases are TGTGCCAGCAGCTTATCGGGACTAGCAGACTTCAATGAGCAGTTCTTC.

The chain uses TRBV6-1 and TRBJ1-5, with D possibly TRBD1 on 5 matching bases. There are 14 residues in the CDR3. V lost 6 bases and J 5 bases, leaving 14 bases between the germline ends. The germline CDR1 and CDR2 sequences are MNHNS and SASEGT. CDR3 sequence reads: CASRTRVADQPQHF. The CDR3 coding sequence is TGTGCCAGCAGAACCAGGGTTGCCGATCAGCCCCAGCATTTT.

This clonotype was picked up many times. This chain connects TRBV3-1 to TRBJ1-1; D might be TRBD1 (5 bases). This CDR3 is 13 amino acids long. V was cut by 9 bases and J by 7 bases, with 18 bases left in between. CDR1 and CDR2 from the germline V gene are LGHDT and YNNKEL (reference sequence). CDR3 sequence (DNA): TGTGCCAGTGCACGATGGGCTGGGGGTGAAGCTTTCTTT. As protein: CASARWAGGEAFF.

This chain connects TRBV7-8 to TRBJ2-5; D ambiguous. Germline V gene data show CDR1 as SGHVS and CDR2 as FQNEAQ. V dropped 5 bases and J dropped 1 base, with 14 bases sitting between them. The CDR3 loop spans 15 amino acids. The DNA of the CDR3 is TGTGCCAGCAGCCCGACCCAAGCCCCCCAAGAGACCCAGTACTTC. Translating it yields CASSPTQAPQETQYF.

This clonotype appeared many times. The chain employs TRBV18 and TRBJ1-2; no definite D call. The germline V gene has CDR1 KGHSH and CDR2 LQKENI. This CDR3 contains 15 residues. The V gene lost 3 bases and the J gene lost 0 bases, with 11 bases spanning the gap. CDR3 nucleotide sequence: TGTGCCAGCTCACCCCGGGCTTTAACTAACTATGGCTACACCTTC. This gives the protein CASSPRALTNYGYTF. The full variable domain, with the rest looked up from reference TRBV18 and TRBJ1-2, is NAGVMQNPRHLVRRRGQEARLRCSPMKGHSHVYWYRQLPEEGLKFMVYLQKENIIDESGMPKERFSAEFPKEGPSILRIQQVVRGDSAAYFCASSPRALTNYGYTFGSGTRLTVV.

This clonotype has at least ten counts. The chain uses TRBV15 and TRBJ2-5; 7 positions match TRBD2. J gave up 3 bases and V 0 bases, and 1 base lay outside the gene matches. In germline, CDR1 is LNHNV, CDR2 YYDKDF (reference sequence). The CDR3 length is 14 residues. The CDR3 is CATSRDRGEETQYF. As DNA, the CDR3 is TGTGCCACCAGCAGAGATCGGGGGGAAGAGACCCAGTACTTC.

The CDR3 region is CASSRQGSRRERVVDEQFF. The CDR3 nucleotides are TGTGCCAGTAGTAGACAGGGCTCCAGGCGGGAGAGGGTTGTGGATGAGCAGTTCTTC. The chain recombines TRBV19 with TRBJ2-1; either TRBD1 or TRBD2 may supply D (7 bases each). The CDR3 spans 19 residues. Trimming removed 4 bases from V and 8 bases from J, with 30 bases in between. Germline lookup yields CDR1 LNHDA and CDR2 SQIVND (reference sequence).

This clonotype was detected ten times or more. This chain joins TRBV6-1 and TRBJ2-7; D ambiguous. V was shortened by 6 bases and J by 3 bases, with 6 bases between the two germline ends. The CDR3 extends over 11 amino acids. Per the germline V gene, CDR1 is MNHNS and CDR2 is SASEGT. The CDR3 sequence: CASRGNYEQYF. Here the CDR3 DNA reads TGTGCCAGCAGGGGGAACTACGAGCAGTACTTC.